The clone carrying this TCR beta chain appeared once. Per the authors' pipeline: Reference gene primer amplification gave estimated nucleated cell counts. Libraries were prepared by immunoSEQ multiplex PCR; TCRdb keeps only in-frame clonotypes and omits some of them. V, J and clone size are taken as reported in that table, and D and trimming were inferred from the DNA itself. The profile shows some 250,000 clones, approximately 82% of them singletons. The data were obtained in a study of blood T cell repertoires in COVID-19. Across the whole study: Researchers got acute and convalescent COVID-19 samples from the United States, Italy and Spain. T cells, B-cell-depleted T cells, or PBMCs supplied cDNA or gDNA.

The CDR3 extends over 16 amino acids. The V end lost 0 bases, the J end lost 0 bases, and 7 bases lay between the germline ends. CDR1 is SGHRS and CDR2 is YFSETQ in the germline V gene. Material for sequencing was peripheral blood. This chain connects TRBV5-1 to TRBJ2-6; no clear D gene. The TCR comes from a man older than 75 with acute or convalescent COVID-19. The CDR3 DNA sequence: TGCGCCAGCAGCTTGGACATTCGCTCTGGGGCCAACGTCCTGACTTTC. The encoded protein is CASSLDIRSGANVLTF. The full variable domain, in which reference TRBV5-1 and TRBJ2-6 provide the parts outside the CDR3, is KAGVTQTPRYLIKTRGQQVTLSCSPISGHRSVSWYQQTPGQGLQFLFEYFSETQRNKGNFPGRFSGRQFSNSRSEMNVSTLELGDSALYLCASSLDIRSGANVLTFGAGSRLTVL.